This TCR beta chain was found in a study of T-cell reconstitution after alpha-beta-depleted transplantation in children. Findings and caveats of the study: Reportedly, roughly two months post-transplant, alpha-beta T cells arose from several hundred expanded graft clones. A year had passed since transplant, and T-cell counts and diversity by then came mostly from newly produced T cells.

During its preparation, the TCRbeta library received unique molecular identifiers. A single record per CDR3 protein comes from TCRdb applying MiXCR to the PCR reads. The table records approximately 1,000,000 distinct CDR3 sequences, about 29% of them present only once. The ends lost 6 bases at V and 7 bases at J; junction bases unmatched: 4. The CDR3 runs 12 residues. This clonotype was counted between two and nine times. Its antigen is unknown. The genes are TRBV12-3 or TRBV12-4 and TRBJ1-2; 8 positions agree with TRBD1. The sequence was collected from a boy under two years old who had a stem cell transplant for SCID, so the T cells may come from the graft donor. The sample was PBMCs, mostly from graft donor cells, taken 360 days after TCRalphabeta/CD19-depleted stem cell transplant. CDR3: CASRQGEGGYTF. The CDR3 DNA reads as TGTGCCAGCAGACAGGGGGAAGGTGGCTACACCTTC.